The 5 T cell receptor beta chains given below trace back to one sample, sequenced in a study of blood T cell repertoires in COVID-19. Generated by immunoSEQ multiplex PCR, the TCRdb table keeps only in-frame clones and is missing some. The repertoire holds 150,000 or so clones, with 76% as singletons. Sequencing input: peripheral blood. The receptor source for this set is a woman older than 75 with active or convalescent COVID-19.

V usage is TRBV6-2 or TRBV6-3 and J usage is TRBJ2-7; 8 nucleotides align to TRBD1. Losses at the gene ends were 3 bases for V and 0 bases for J; bases not matched to a gene: 7. This CDR3 contains 16 residues. From germline, CDR1 is MNHEY and CDR2 SVGEGT. The CDR3 reads CASSYLPGGNSYEQYF. Here the CDR3 DNA reads TGTGCCAGCAGTTATCTTCCAGGGGGCAACTCCTACGAGCAGTACTTC.

The rearrangement links TRBV7-6 to TRBJ2-1, with TRBD1 matching over 7 bases. The ends lost 3 bases at V and 6 bases at J; junction bases unmatched: 5. The germline CDR1 and CDR2 sequences are SGHVS and FNYEAQ. The CDR3 has 14 residues. The CDR3 bases are TGTGCCAGCAGCTTCCAGGGGGTGGGCAATGAGCAGTTCTTC. This encodes CASSFQGVGNEQFF.

Concerning this clone itself: The same CDR3 arises from other DNA sequences in this sample as well. The rearrangement uses TRBV10-3 and TRBJ1-2; a weak D match, TRBD1 (6 bases). The CDR3 consists of 12 residues. Germline CDR1 and CDR2: ENHRY and SYGVKD. V lost 4 bases and J lost 5, with 8 bases in between. The CDR3 bases are TGTGCCATCAGTGGTCAGGGGTATGGCTACACCTTC. It codes for CAISGQGYGYTF.

This chain joins TRBV5-1 and TRBJ2-1; TRBD1 might be the D (6 bases). Germline V gene data show CDR1 as SGHRS and CDR2 as YFSETQ. V lost 3 bases, J lost 0 bases, and 13 bases lay in between. This CDR3 spans 16 amino acids. The DNA of the CDR3 is TGCGCCAGCAGCTCTGGTACAGGGTACTCCTACAATGAGCAGTTCTTC. As protein: CASSSGTGYSYNEQFF.

The J gene is TRBJ1-4, the V gene TRBV18, with D tentatively TRBD1 (6 bases). Trimming removed 3 bases from V and 5 bases from J, with 13 bases in between. CDR3 length: 15 residues. Germline V gene lookup returns CDR1 KGHSH and CDR2 LQKENI. The CDR3 sequence: CASSPRSGENEKLFF. For the CDR3, the DNA is TGTGCCAGCTCACCCCGTTCAGGGGAGAATGAAAAACTGTTTTTT.